This is a list of T cell receptor beta chains from one sample in a study of blood T cells in healthy people across ages. Each CDR3 protein is one row after TCRdb ran MiXCR on the 5' RACE reads. The data show over 600,000 distinct CDR3 sequences, with around 50% seen just once and 15% to 20% held by the top ten. The specimen was blood. Source of these receptors: a man older than 75 in good health. The CDR3 runs from the conserved cysteine through the conserved F or W. A D gene is named only where the DNA matches it firmly. Some rows have no size entry. The others give once, few or many, or a class for an expanded clone.

V: TRBV12-3/TRBV12-4; size: NA; D: TRBD2; J: TRBJ2-2; DNA: TGTGCCAGCAGTTCCGTAGCGGGGGGAACCGGGGAGCTGTTTTTT; CDR3: CASSSVAGGTGELFF
V: TRBV7-2; size: few; D: NA; J: TRBJ2-5; DNA: TGTGCCAGCAGCTTCCCGGGGGAAGAGACCCAGTACTTC; CDR3: CASSFPGEETQYF
V: TRBV20-1; size: NA; D: NA; J: TRBJ2-3; DNA: TGCAGTGCTAGTATGTTGGGGAACACAGATACGCAGTATTTT; CDR3: CSASMLGNTDTQYF
V: TRBV5-6; size: few; D: NA; J: TRBJ1-2; DNA: TGTGCCAGCAGCCCGCCCGGGACGCATGGCTACACCTTC; CDR3: CASSPPGTHGYTF
V: TRBV27; size: NA; D: NA; J: TRBJ2-1; DNA: TGTGCCAGCAGTTCTCTAAAAAGCTCCCTTTTTGTGCAGTTCTTC; CDR3: CASSSLKSSLFVQFF
V: TRBV6-5; size: NA; D: NA; J: TRBJ2-3; DNA: TGTGCCAGCACAGTTATAGGGGGTGGGACGCAGTATTTT; CDR3: CASTVIGGGTQYF
V: TRBV29-1; size: NA; D: NA; J: TRBJ2-1; DNA: TGCAGCGTTCTCTTGACAATTGAGCAGTTCTTC; CDR3: CSVLLTIEQFF
V: TRBV5-4; size: NA; D: TRBD2; J: TRBJ2-1; DNA: TGTGCCAGCAGCTCGGGACTAGCGGGGCCGTACAATGAGCAGTTCTTC; CDR3: CASSSGLAGPYNEQFF
V: TRBV29-1; size: few; D: TRBD1; J: TRBJ2-7; DNA: TGCAGCGTTCGGGACAGGGAGCACGAGCAGTACTTC; CDR3: CSVRDREHEQYF
V: TRBV7-9; size: NA; D: NA; J: TRBJ2-5; DNA: TGTGCCAGCAGCCAGATGGGTTCTGAGACCCAGTACTTC; CDR3: CASSQMGSETQYF
V: TRBV20-1; size: few; D: NA; J: TRBJ2-1; DNA: TGCAGCGTACCTAGGGCACTAGTCGATGAGCAGTTCTTC; CDR3: CSVPRALVDEQFF
V: TRBV28; size: NA; D: TRBD1; J: TRBJ1-1; DNA: TGTGCCAGCAGGGGACAGGGGACAGCGAGGACTGAAGCTTTCTTT; CDR3: CASRGQGTARTEAFF
V: TRBV12-3/TRBV12-4; size: NA; D: NA; J: TRBJ1-1; DNA: TGTGCCAGCAGTTTAGCGCTTCCCAACACTGAAGCTTTCTTT; CDR3: CASSLALPNTEAFF
V: TRBV2; size: NA; D: TRBD1; J: TRBJ2-3; DNA: TGTGCCAGCAGTGAAGACAGGGGCCCGGATACGCAGTATTTT; CDR3: CASSEDRGPDTQYF
V: TRBV20-1; size: many; D: NA; J: TRBJ2-7; DNA: TGCAGTGCTAGTCCCGGACAAAGGAGGTCCTACGAGCAGTACTTC; CDR3: CSASPGQRRSYEQYF
V: TRBV12-3/TRBV12-4; size: NA; D: TRBD1; J: TRBJ2-3; DNA: TGTGCCAGCAGTTTACAGGGGGCGATGGGCGCAGATATGGAGTATTTT; CDR3: CASSLQGAMGADMEYF
V: TRBV20-1; size: NA; D: NA; J: TRBJ2-1; DNA: TGCAGTGCTCCCCCTCCCGCTACCTACAATGAGCAGTTCTTC; CDR3: CSAPPPATYNEQFF
V: TRBV5-8; size: NA; D: NA; J: TRBJ2-4; DNA: TGTGCCAGCAGCCAACACTCCATCCAAAGCATTCAGTACTTC; CDR3: CASSQHSIQSIQYF
V: TRBV6-2/TRBV6-3; size: few; D: NA; J: TRBJ2-7; DNA: TGTGCCAGCAGTTTACGGGCCAACGAGCAGTACTTC; CDR3: CASSLRANEQYF
V: TRBV29-1; size: many; D: NA; J: TRBJ2-1; DNA: TGCAGCGTTGAAAAATCGCTCAATGAGCAGTTCTTC; CDR3: CSVEKSLNEQFF
V: TRBV5-1; size: NA; D: TRBD1; J: TRBJ2-5; DNA: TGCGCCAGCAGCTATCGACAGGGGATCGAGACCCAGTACTTC; CDR3: CASSYRQGIETQYF
V: TRBV18; size: NA; D: TRBD1; J: TRBJ2-1; DNA: TGTGCCAGCTCACCTAGCAGGGGGTCCGATGAGCAGTTCTTC; CDR3: CASSPSRGSDEQFF
V: TRBV10-3; size: NA; D: TRBD1; J: TRBJ1-6; DNA: TGTGCCATCAGGGACAGGGCTGGTAATTCACCCCTCCACTTT; CDR3: CAIRDRAGNSPLHF
V: TRBV5-6; size: few; D: NA; J: TRBJ2-2; DNA: TGTGCCAGCAGCTTGTTGGGCGGGGAGCTGTTTTTT; CDR3: CASSLLGGELFF
V: TRBV6-1; size: few; D: NA; J: TRBJ1-5; DNA: TGTGCCAGCAGTGAGTCCGGCAGGGGTCTCAATCAGCCCCAGCATTTT; CDR3: CASSESGRGLNQPQHF
V: TRBV20-1; size: NA; D: NA; J: TRBJ1-4; DNA: TGCAGTGCCCTGACGGACGTTAAACTGTTTTTT; CDR3: CSALTDVKLFF
V: TRBV4-2; size: NA; D: NA; J: TRBJ2-7; DNA: TGTGCCAGCAGCCGAAAGATCAGACCCACTAGCGAGGGGACAGTCTCCTACGAGCAGTACTTC; CDR3: CASSRKIRPTSEGTVSYEQYF
V: TRBV20-1; size: NA; D: TRBD2; J: TRBJ2-3; DNA: TGCAGTGCTAGAGGTGGGGGGGGGAGGGCAGATACGCAGTATTTT; CDR3: CSARGGGGRADTQYF
V: TRBV27; size: NA; D: NA; J: TRBJ2-5; DNA: TGTGCCAGCAGTTTAAACAGGGTGGTTCACAATGAGCAGTACTTC; CDR3: CASSLNRVVHNEQYF
V: TRBV20-1; size: NA; D: TRBD2; J: TRBJ2-1; DNA: TGCAGTGCTAGGGAAATGGGTAGCGGGAAGGACAATGAGCAGTTCTTC; CDR3: CSAREMGSGKDNEQFF
V: TRBV28; size: NA; D: TRBD1; J: TRBJ1-2; DNA: TGTGCCAGCAGTCCTCTGGGGACAGTTAACTATGGCTACACCTTC; CDR3: CASSPLGTVNYGYTF
V: TRBV29-1; size: few; D: NA; J: TRBJ2-1; DNA: TGCAGCGTTGAACCACCGGGGGCAGATACCTACAATGAGCAGTTCTTC; CDR3: CSVEPPGADTYNEQFF
V: TRBV20-1; size: NA; D: NA; J: TRBJ1-5; DNA: TGCAGTGCTAGTACCATGGGGCCCCAGCATTTT; CDR3: CSASTMGPQHF
V: TRBV12-3/TRBV12-4; size: NA; D: NA; J: TRBJ2-7; DNA: TGTACCAGCAGTTTAAAGGGGGTGAGCTCCTACGAGCAGTACTTC; CDR3: CTSSLKGVSSYEQYF
V: TRBV2; size: NA; D: NA; J: TRBJ2-3; DNA: TGTGCCAGCAGTGAAGTGGTGGTAGCGGCCACGAGCACAGATACGCAGTATTTT; CDR3: CASSEVVVAATSTDTQYF
V: TRBV4-3; size: NA; D: NA; J: TRBJ1-2; DNA: TGCGCCAGCAGCCAAGAGACAGATTCGAATGGCTACACCTTC; CDR3: CASSQETDSNGYTF
V: TRBV3-1; size: few; D: NA; J: TRBJ1-2; DNA: TGTGCCAGCAGCCAACAATACAGCTATGGCTACACCTTC; CDR3: CASSQQYSYGYTF
V: TRBV20-1; size: NA; D: NA; J: TRBJ2-7; DNA: TGCAGTGCTTCTTCCTGGATGACTAAGGGCGAGCAGTACTTC; CDR3: CSASSWMTKGEQYF
V: TRBV6-2/TRBV6-3; size: NA; D: NA; J: TRBJ1-5; DNA: TGTGCCAGCAGTTGGGGATACGATCAGCCCCAGCATTTT; CDR3: CASSWGYDQPQHF
V: TRBV10-3; size: NA; D: TRBD1; J: TRBJ2-2; DNA: TGTGCCATCAAGCCAAACGACAGGGGTATTTACTCCGGGGAGCTGTTTTTT; CDR3: CAIKPNDRGIYSGELFF
V: TRBV12-3/TRBV12-4; size: many; D: NA; J: TRBJ2-1; DNA: TGTGCCAGCAGCATAGACGCTAACAATGAGCAGTTCTTC; CDR3: CASSIDANNEQFF
V: TRBV2; size: NA; D: NA; J: TRBJ2-1; DNA: TGTGCCAGCAGTGCCCTGGGGGTGAGCGCGGAGGAGCAGTTCTTC; CDR3: CASSALGVSAEEQFF
V: TRBV29-1; size: few; D: NA; J: TRBJ2-5; DNA: TGCAGCGTCGCCTGGCAGTCTCGAGAGACCCAGTACTTC; CDR3: CSVAWQSRETQYF
V: TRBV6-2/TRBV6-3; size: once; D: NA; J: TRBJ2-2; DNA: TGTGCCAGCAGTTACAAAACCTCCAGCACCGGGGAGCTGTTTTTT; CDR3: CASSYKTSSTGELFF
V: TRBV20-1; size: NA; D: NA; J: TRBJ2-7; DNA: TGCAGTGGGCAAGGGGGGTTGTCCTACGAGCAGTACTTC; CDR3: CSGQGGLSYEQYF
V: TRBV7-9; size: NA; D: TRBD1; J: TRBJ1-1; DNA: TGTGCCAGCAGCTTTGGACAGGGGGCTCGTCCTGAAGCTTTCTTT; CDR3: CASSFGQGARPEAFF